What follows are 6 T cell receptor beta chains derived from one specimen sequenced in a study of blood T cell repertoires in COVID-19. Sequencing used immunoSEQ multiplex PCR; TCRdb keeps in-frame clones, though not all of them. The table includes approximately 76,000 clones, roughly 86% detected once. What was sequenced was peripheral blood. These receptors came from a woman aged 60-75 years with acute or convalescent COVID-19.

This clone was detected a few times. The chain combines TRBV6-1 with TRBJ1-5, with TRBD1 matching 8 bases. CDR1 and CDR2 from the germline V gene are MNHNS and SASEGT. The ends lost 4 bases at V and 7 bases at J; junction bases unmatched: 12. This CDR3 is 16 amino acids long. The CDR3 here is CASSGHGQGGKQPQHF. CDR3 DNA sequence: TGTGCCAGCAGTGGCCACGGACAGGGTGGGAAACAGCCCCAGCATTTT.

The genes are TRBV5-5 and TRBJ2-7, with a tentative D call TRBD2 (5 bases). The germline V and J ends were trimmed by 4 bases and 1 base, with 12 bases remaining between them. Germline V gene data show CDR1 as SGHKS and CDR2 as YYEKEE (reference sequence). CDR3 length: 14 residues. The CDR3 coding sequence is TGTGCCAGCAGCGGAGTACGGGGATCCTACGAGCAGTACTTC. As protein: CASSGVRGSYEQYF.

This chain uses TRBV25-1 with TRBJ2-7, with a tentative D call TRBD2 (6 bases). V gave up 5 bases and J gave up 2 bases, with 13 bases separating them. This CDR3 has 14 residues. The V gene's germline CDR1 is MGHDK and CDR2 SYGVNS. The DNA of the CDR3 is TGTGCCAGCAGTTCCCGGGACTTCCCCTACGAGCAGTACTTC. Translation gives CASSSRDFPYEQYF.

The chain carries TRBV7-9 and TRBJ2-7; 9 bases agree with TRBD1. Losses at the gene ends were 4 bases for V and 7 bases for J; bases not matched to a gene: 5. This CDR3 has 13 amino acids. Per germline, CDR1 SEHNR and CDR2 FQNEAQ (reference sequence). The DNA for the CDR3 is TGTGCCAGCAGCTCGGGACAGGGTCGGGAGCAGTACTTC. Its translation: CASSSGQGREQYF.

The chain carries TRBV29-1 and TRBJ2-7, with 7 bases lining up with TRBD1. This CDR3 is built from 13 residues. The junction had 7 bases not matched to a gene; V was cut back by 6 bases and J by 2 bases. CDR1 SQVTM and CDR2 ANQGSEA come from the germline V gene. The CDR3 loop is CSVTDRETYEQYF. Here the CDR3 DNA reads TGCAGCGTAACAGACAGGGAAACCTACGAGCAGTACTTC.

The V gene is TRBV12-3 or TRBV12-4, the J gene TRBJ1-5; no clear D. V was cut by 6 bases and J by 6 bases, with 12 bases left in between. The CDR3 spans 13 residues. CDR3: CASRVEPGQPQHF. Written as DNA, the CDR3 is TGTGCCAGCAGGGTAGAACCCGGTCAGCCCCAGCATTTT.